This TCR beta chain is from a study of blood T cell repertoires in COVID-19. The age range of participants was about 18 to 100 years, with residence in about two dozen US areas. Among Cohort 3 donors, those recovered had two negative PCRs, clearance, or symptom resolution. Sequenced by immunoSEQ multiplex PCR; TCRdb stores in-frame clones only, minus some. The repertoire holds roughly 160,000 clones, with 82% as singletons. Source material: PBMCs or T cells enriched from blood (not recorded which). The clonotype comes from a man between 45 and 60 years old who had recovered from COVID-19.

DNA of the CDR3: TGTGCCAGCAGCTCGGGACAGGGTGAAGCTTTCTTT. Protein product: CASSSGQGEAFF. This rearrangement joins TRBV7-3 to TRBJ1-1; TRBD1 agrees at 9 bases. J gave up 7 bases and V 4 bases, and 1 base lay outside the gene matches. This CDR3 has 12 residues. Germline CDR1 is SGHTA and CDR2 is FQGTGA.